This T cell receptor (beta chain) was identified during a study of patients and donors after allogeneic stem cell transplantation. This clonotype was seen many times. TCRdb re-called the RT-PCR reads through MiXCR, storing one row per CDR3 protein. The table shows some 960,000 distinct CDR3 sequences, with about a sixth occurring only once. This CDR3 spans 12 amino acids. The V and J ends lost 2 bases and 1 base respectively, with 2 bases between them. Germline-derived CDR1 and CDR2 are MNHEY and SVGEGT. The origin of this receptor is a human donor who was either an allogeneic HSCT recipient or a stem cell or donor lymphocyte infusion donor (not recorded which). It is not recorded whose cells these are; they may come from a transplant donor. Sequencing was done on a sample of blood, either unsorted or a sorted T cell fraction (not recorded which). The chain has TRBV6-2 or TRBV6-3 and TRBJ1-1; no firm D call. CDR3 protein: CASSYRNTEAFF. The CDR3, as DNA: TGTGCCAGCAGTTACAGGAACACTGAAGCTTTCTTT.